This is a list of T cell receptor beta chains from one sample in a study of identical twins. TCRdb used MiXCR to reprocess the 5' RACE reads, holding one entry per CDR3 protein. The repertoire holds 310,000 or so distinct CDR3 sequences, with 8.5% to 9.5% as singletons. These data are also associated with another study on yellow fever vaccine responses in identical twins.

The sample was CD8+ T cells sorted from blood. These receptors were obtained from a woman aged 18 to 35 in good health. CDR3s include the opening cysteine and the closing phenylalanine or tryptophan. D genes are given only for firm matches. Size values are once, few and many counts, or a class for expanded clones, and some rows have none.

CDR3aa: CASRGGLSNTEAFF; CDR3nt: TGTGCCAGCAGGGGGGGGTTATCGAACACTGAAGCTTTCTTT; abundance: few; v_gene: TRBV4-2; j_gene: TRBJ1-1; d_gene: NA
CDR3aa: CASSPGWEQFF; CDR3nt: TGTGCCAGCAGCCCCGGCTGGGAGCAGTTCTTC; abundance: few; v_gene: TRBV9; j_gene: TRBJ2-1; d_gene: NA
CDR3aa: CASSYLLAGELNEQFF; CDR3nt: TGTGCCAGCAGCTACCTACTAGCGGGAGAGTTGAATGAGCAGTTCTTC; abundance: few; v_gene: TRBV7-9; j_gene: TRBJ2-1; d_gene: TRBD2
CDR3aa: CAWSYSTGFYNEQFF; CDR3nt: TGTGCCTGGAGTTATAGCACAGGCTTTTACAATGAGCAGTTCTTC; abundance: NA; v_gene: TRBV30; j_gene: TRBJ2-1; d_gene: NA
CDR3aa: CASSDRVSHNEQFF; CDR3nt: TGTGCCAGCAGTGATCGGGTCAGCCACAATGAGCAGTTCTTC; abundance: many; v_gene: TRBV2; j_gene: TRBJ2-1; d_gene: NA
CDR3aa: CASSYGTRMAYEQYF; CDR3nt: TGTGCCAGCAGTTACGGGACGCGGATGGCCTACGAGCAGTACTTC; abundance: once; v_gene: TRBV6-5; j_gene: TRBJ2-7; d_gene: NA
CDR3aa: CASSPRDTISYEQYF; CDR3nt: TGTGCCAGCAGCCCCCGGGACACGATTTCCTACGAGCAGTACTTC; abundance: many; v_gene: TRBV7-9; j_gene: TRBJ2-7; d_gene: NA
CDR3aa: CSAREWNMDPQHF; CDR3nt: TGCAGTGCTAGAGAGTGGAATATGGACCCCCAGCATTTT; abundance: few; v_gene: TRBV20-1; j_gene: TRBJ1-5; d_gene: NA
CDR3aa: CASSLFGTSDEQYF; CDR3nt: TGTGCCAGCAGCCTGTTTGGGACTAGTGACGAGCAGTACTTC; abundance: NA; v_gene: TRBV7-2; j_gene: TRBJ2-7; d_gene: TRBD2
CDR3aa: CSAPQPDTKNIQYF; CDR3nt: TGCAGTGCTCCTCAGCCCGATACCAAAAACATTCAGTACTTC; abundance: many; v_gene: TRBV20-1; j_gene: TRBJ2-4; d_gene: NA